This T cell receptor (beta chain) was sequenced for a study of Ad26.COV2.S vaccination and SARS-CoV-2 variants. Study-level background: The authors gave Ad26.COV2.S intramuscularly, either once or twice 56 days apart.

The protocol was immunoSEQ multiplex PCR, while the TCRdb copy is restricted to in-frame clones and leaves out a portion. The table shows around 320,000 clones, with over 80% occurring only once. The CDR3 is 14 amino acids. The V end lost 6 bases, the J end lost 1 base, and 9 bases lay between the germline ends. Germline CDR1 reads MNHEY; CDR2 reads SVGAGI. This clone was detected only once. Other DNA sequences in this specimen translate into the identical CDR3. The treatment is: 15 to 20 received Ad26.COV2.S at low or high dose, single or two shots; 5 received placebo; per-sample allocation not given. Samples analyzed were those drawn on day 63 after the first vaccine or placebo injection. Boston provided a donor who was an adult aged 18-55 years.

The material sequenced was peripheral blood, taken in a trial of Ad26.COV2.S vaccine versus placebo. The receptor was derived from a person between 18 and 65 years old who received the Ad26.COV2.S COVID-19 vaccine or a placebo. The rearrangement uses TRBV6-5 and TRBJ2-2; D possibly corresponds to TRBD1 (6 bases). The CDR3 DNA follows: TGTGCCAGCAGAGGACAGATGAACACCGGGGAGCTGTTTTTT. Translated, it gives CASRGQMNTGELFF.